This entry lists 19 T cell receptor beta chains sequenced from one sample in a study of blood T cell repertoires in COVID-19. TCRdb keeps only in-frame clones here, not all; method: immunoSEQ multiplex PCR. The table shows approximately 150,000 clones, with almost 85% occurring only once. Sequences were obtained from PBMCs or T cells enriched from blood (not recorded which). Every receptor here comes from a woman between 45 and 65 years old with acute COVID-19.

The rearrangement uses TRBV7-3 and TRBJ2-3; D possibly corresponds to TRBD2 (6 bases). V gave up 4 bases and J gave up 0 bases, with 11 bases separating them. This CDR3 region has 15 residues. Germline V lookup: CDR1 SGHTA, CDR2 FQGTGA. CDR3 amino acids: CASSSISGSTDTQYF. CDR3 nucleotide sequence: TGTGCCAGCAGCTCCATTAGCGGCAGCACAGATACGCAGTATTTT. Combining the CDR3 with reference TRBV7-3 and TRBJ2-3 gives the whole variable domain GAGVSQTPSNKVTEKGKYVELRCDPISGHTALYWYRQSLGQGPEFLIYFQGTGAADDSGLPNDRFFAVRPEGSVSTLKIQRTERGDSAVYLCASSSISGSTDTQYFGPGTRLTVL.

The table lists this clone with a count of one. The J gene is TRBJ2-1, the V gene TRBV10-3; perhaps TRBD2 as D (5 bases). Germline lookup yields CDR1 ENHRY and CDR2 SYGVKD. The length of the CDR3 is 15 residues. Between the trimmed V and J ends, which lost 2 bases and 2 bases, there was a span of 10 bases. CDR3 sequence (DNA): TGTGCCATCAGTGAGCTGGCGGGTACCTACAATGAGCAGTTCTTC. Translated, it gives CAISELAGTYNEQFF.

CDR3 protein: CASSPRPDYYEQYF. The CDR3 DNA sequence: TGTGCCAGCAGCCCGAGACCAGACTACTACGAGCAGTACTTC. This rearrangement joins TRBV9 to TRBJ2-7; D perhaps matches TRBD2 (5 bases). The germline gives CDR1 SGDLS, CDR2 YYNGEE. The CDR3 has 14 residues. Between the trimmed V and J ends, which lost 4 bases and 3 bases, there was a span of 14 bases.

This clone has just a few counts. This CDR3 is CASTRGRDNEQFF. In DNA, the CDR3 is TGTGCCAGCACTCGCGGGAGGGACAATGAGCAGTTCTTC. The gene calls are TRBV6-5 and TRBJ2-1; 9 bases match TRBD2. CDR3 size: 13 residues. V was pared by 7 bases and J by 5 bases, with 3 bases of the junction left unmatched. Germline V gives CDR1 MNHEY, CDR2 SVGAGI.

V and J are TRBV27 and TRBJ2-3; D gene unclear. The V end was cut by 6 bases, the J end by 2 bases, with 15 bases between. This CDR3 contains 15 residues. Germline assignment: CDR1 MNHEY and CDR2 SMNVEV (reference sequence). The DNA of the CDR3 is TGTGCCAGCAGATCTCTAGGTATAGTCACAGATACGCAGTATTTT. Translated: CASRSLGIVTDTQYF.

The rearrangement uses TRBV6-7 and TRBJ2-1; TRBD2 agrees at 9 bases. TRBV6-7 is filed as an ORF, its function uncertain. This CDR3 region has 18 residues. The ends lost 0 bases at V and 7 bases at J; junction bases unmatched: 13. The CDR3 coding sequence is TGTGCCAGCAGTTACTCTTTCCGGTGCGGGAGGGCATTAAATGAGCAGTTCTTC. This encodes CASSYSFRCGRALNEQFF.

The chain carries TRBV7-2 and TRBJ1-1; 7 positions match TRBD1. Germline-derived CDR1 and CDR2 are SGHTA and FQGNSA. This CDR3 is built from 15 residues. Trimming took 0 bases from V and 0 from J; bases not matched to a gene: 1. The CDR3: CASSLAGGLNTEAFF. CDR3 in DNA: TGTGCCAGCAGCTTAGCAGGGGGCCTGAACACTGAAGCTTTCTTT.

V and J are TRBV30 and TRBJ1-6; D ambiguous. CDR3 size: 16 residues. Trimming stripped 0 bases from V and 7 bases from J, with 16 bases between. From germline, CDR1 is GTSNPN and CDR2 SVGIG (reference sequence). CDR3 sequence: CAWSVGGILRNSPLHF. The CDR3 coding sequence is TGTGCCTGGAGTGTTGGCGGAATCCTTAGGAATTCACCCCTCCACTTT.

The CDR3, as DNA: TGTGCCAGCACCACGATGCGGACAGGGGGCTACGAGCAGTACTTC. It yields the protein CASTTMRTGGYEQYF. The gene calls are TRBV5-8 and TRBJ2-7, with 10 nucleotides matching TRBD1. V lost 6 bases, J lost 3 bases, and 9 bases stayed unmatched. Germline-derived CDR1 and CDR2 are SGHTS and YDEGEE. The length of the CDR3 is 15 residues.

The CDR3 DNA follows: TGCGCCAGCAGCCCACAGGGCGGCTACGAGCAGTACTTC. Translating it yields CASSPQGGYEQYF. J is TRBJ2-7 and V is TRBV5-1, with a weak D call TRBD1 (6 bases). The germline V and J ends were trimmed by 4 bases and 3 bases, with 11 bases remaining between them. The germline V gene encodes CDR1 SGHRS and CDR2 YFSETQ. The CDR3 is 13 residues long.

The rearrangement uses TRBV4-3 and TRBJ2-7; D gene unclear. V lost 1 base to trimming and J lost 4 bases, with 8 bases between them. The germline V gene has CDR1 LGHNA and CDR2 YSLEER. The CDR3 is 13 amino acids. CDR3: CASSQAFRYEQYF. The DNA for the CDR3 is TGCGCCAGCAGCCAAGCATTTAGATACGAGCAGTACTTC.

The chain combines TRBV7-8 with TRBJ1-1, with TRBD1 as a possible D gene (5 bases). This CDR3 has 14 amino acids. The V gene's germline CDR1 is SGHVS and CDR2 FQNEAQ. The V and J ends lost 2 bases and 0 bases respectively, with 7 bases between them. The CDR3 region is CASSLRGVNTEAFF. The CDR3 DNA follows: TGTGCCAGCAGCTTACGGGGGGTGAACACTGAAGCTTTCTTT.

This clone was found once. The sample has other DNA sequences that encode this CDR3 too. The chain carries TRBV3-1 (or the pseudogene TRBV3-2) and TRBJ2-5; D call uncertain. V lost 2 bases to trimming and J lost 3 bases, with 4 bases between them. The CDR3 has 12 amino acids. Per the germline V gene, CDR1 is LGHDT and CDR2 is YNNKEL (reference sequence). CDR3 sequence reads: CASSQSEETQYF. DNA of the CDR3: TGTGCCAGCAGCCAATCGGAAGAGACCCAGTACTTC.

V is TRBV7-2 and J is TRBJ2-7; 10 nucleotides match TRBD2. The CDR3 is 15 residues long. Germline-derived CDR1 and CDR2 are SGHTA and FQGNSA. V was pared by 3 bases and J by 5 bases, with 7 bases of the junction left unmatched. The CDR3 is CASSLASSGSHEQYF. The CDR3 coding sequence is TGTGCCAGCAGCTTGGCCTCTAGCGGGAGCCACGAGCAGTACTTC.

V usage is TRBV27 and J usage is TRBJ1-5, with D possibly matching TRBD1 (6 bases). The CDR3 is made up of 13 amino acids. The germline V and J ends were trimmed by 6 bases and 7 bases, with 13 bases remaining between them. Per germline, CDR1 MNHEY and CDR2 SMNVEV (reference sequence). The CDR3 here is CASRDSEVQPQHF. The CDR3, as DNA: TGTGCCAGCAGGGACAGCGAGGTACAGCCCCAGCATTTT.

V is TRBV29-1 and J is TRBJ2-2, with D possibly matching TRBD1 (5 bases). The CDR3 totals 14 residues. CDR1 SQVTM and CDR2 ANQGSEA come from the germline V gene. Trimming removed 8 bases from V and 6 bases from J, with 19 bases in between. The CDR3 is CSIRTLGISGELFF. Here the CDR3 DNA reads TGCAGCATCAGGACATTAGGAATATCCGGGGAGCTGTTTTTT.

This chain uses TRBV11-2 with TRBJ2-2; TRBD2 might be the D (5 bases). The germline gives CDR1 SGHAT, CDR2 FQNNGV. Trimming took 7 bases from V and 2 from J, leaving 14 bases between them. The CDR3 contains 15 residues. CDR3 bases: TGTGCCAGCAAGTTAGGACTCCACAACACCGGGGAGCTGTTTTTT. It encodes CASKLGLHNTGELFF. Full variable domain (missing parts from reference TRBV11-2 and TRBJ2-2): EAGVAQSPRYKIIEKRQSVAFWCNPISGHATLYWYQQILGQGPKLLIQFQNNGVVDDSQLPKDRFSAERLKGVDSTLKIQPAKLEDSAVYLCASKLGLHNTGELFFGEGSRLTVL.

A few counts support this clone. This sequence joins TRBV29-1 and TRBJ1-3, with D perhaps matching TRBD1 (6 bases). Germline CDR1 is SQVTM and CDR2 is ANQGSEA. This CDR3 region has 16 residues. V was trimmed by 2 bases and J by 0 bases, leaving 14 bases between them. CDR3 residues: CSVEFTRDTSGNTIYF. DNA for the CDR3: TGCAGCGTTGAATTCACCCGGGACACCTCTGGAAACACCATATATTTT. The full variable domain, rest sourced from reference TRBV29-1 and TRBJ1-3, is SAVISQKPSRDICQRGTSLTIQCQVDSQVTMMFWYRQQPGQSLTLIATANQGSEATYESGFVIDKFPISRPNLTFSTLTVSNMSPEDSSIYLCSVEFTRDTSGNTIYFGEGSWLTVV.

The rearrangement joins TRBV2 to TRBJ2-7, with a possible D match to TRBD2 (6 bases). This CDR3 spans 13 amino acids. V gave up 7 bases and J gave up 5 bases, with 15 bases separating them. Germline CDR1 SNHLY, CDR2 FYNNEI. CDR3 DNA: TGTGCCAGCAAAGGAGGGACGGCCCACGAGCAGTACTTC. Its translation is CASKGGTAHEQYF.